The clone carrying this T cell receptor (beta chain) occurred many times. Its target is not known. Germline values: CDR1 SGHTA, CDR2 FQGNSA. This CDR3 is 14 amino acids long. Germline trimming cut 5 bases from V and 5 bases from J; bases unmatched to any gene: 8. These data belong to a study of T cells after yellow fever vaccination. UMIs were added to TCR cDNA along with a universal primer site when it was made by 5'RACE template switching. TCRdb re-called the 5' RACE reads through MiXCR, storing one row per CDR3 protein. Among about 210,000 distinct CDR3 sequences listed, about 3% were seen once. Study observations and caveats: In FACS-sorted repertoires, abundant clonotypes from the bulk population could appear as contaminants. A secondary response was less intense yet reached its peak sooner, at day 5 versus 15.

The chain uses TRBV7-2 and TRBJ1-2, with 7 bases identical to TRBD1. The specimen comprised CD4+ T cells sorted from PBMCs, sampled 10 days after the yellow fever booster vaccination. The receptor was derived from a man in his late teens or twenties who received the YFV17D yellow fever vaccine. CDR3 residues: CASSPRTGLYGYTF. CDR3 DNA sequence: TGTGCCAGCAGCCCGAGGACAGGTTTATATGGCTACACCTTC. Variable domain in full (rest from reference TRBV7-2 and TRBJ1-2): GAGVSQSPSNKVTEKGKDVELRCDPISGHTALYWYRQSLGQGLEFLIYFQGNSAPDKSGLPSDRFSAERTGGSVSTLTIQRTQQEDSAVYLCASSPRTGLYGYTFGSGTRLTVV.